Shown below are 11 T cell receptor beta chains from a single sample sequenced in a study of T cell changes during pregnancy in multiple sclerosis. Sequencing used immunoSEQ multiplex PCR; TCRdb keeps in-frame clones, though not all of them. The sample comprises tens of thousands of clones, about 90% of which are singletons, and about 0.6% rests with the top ten. Sequences were derived from CD4+ T cells from peripheral blood mononuclear cells, sampled after pregnancy. The source of these receptors is a female donor with multiple sclerosis, enrolled in a pregnancy study.

The rearrangement uses TRBV5-6 and TRBJ2-3; D unresolved. From germline, CDR1 is SGHDT and CDR2 YYEEEE. V dropped 3 bases and J dropped 2 bases, with 16 bases sitting between them. The CDR3 contains 16 residues. The CDR3 DNA reads as TGTGCCAGCAGCTGGGCCCCCCCTACAACCACAGATACGCAGTATTTT. Protein product: CASSWAPPTTTDTQYF.

CDR3: CASSLASTLAGGSSYNEQFF. The DNA for the CDR3 is TGCGCCAGCAGCTTGGCCTCAACACTAGCGGGGGGCAGCTCCTACAATGAGCAGTTCTTC. The J gene is TRBJ2-1, the V gene TRBV5-1; 12 nucleotides agree with TRBD2. This CDR3 has 20 amino acids. V gave up 0 bases and J gave up 0 bases; unmatched junction bases: 10. CDR1 is SGHRS and CDR2 is YFSETQ in the germline V gene.

This chain links TRBV18 with TRBJ2-7; 9 nucleotides align to TRBD1. Trimming removed 3 bases from V and 3 bases from J; junction bases left unmatched: 6. The CDR3 extends over 15 amino acids. Germline V lookup: CDR1 KGHSH, CDR2 LQKENI. Here the CDR3 reads CASSPTDRGVYEQYF. The CDR3 nucleotides are TGTGCCAGCTCACCCACGGACAGGGGAGTCTACGAGCAGTACTTC.

CDR3 nucleotides: TGTGCCAGCAGCGTAGACCCTAACGGGGGGCCGGAAGAGACCCAGTACTTC. Translated: CASSVDPNGGPEETQYF. This chain joins TRBV9 and TRBJ2-5, with TRBD2 as a possible D gene (7 bases). The germline V gene encodes CDR1 SGDLS and CDR2 YYNGEE. The CDR3 spans 17 residues. V was clipped by 0 bases and J by 3 bases, with 18 bases between them. Using reference TRBV9 and TRBJ2-5 for the parts outside the CDR3, the full variable domain is DSGVTQTPKHLITATGQRVTLRCSPRSGDLSVYWYQQSLDQGLQFLIQYYNGEERAKGNILERFSAQQFPDLHSELNLSSLELGDSALYFCASSVDPNGGPEETQYFGPGTRLLVL.

V usage is TRBV7-3 and J usage is TRBJ2-2; possible D gene TRBD1, 5 bases. V shed 3 bases and J shed 2 bases, with 10 bases lying between them. This CDR3 is 15 amino acids long. Germline assignment: CDR1 SGHTA and CDR2 FQGTGA. The CDR3 DNA sequence: TGTGCCAGCAGCTTGGTGGGGCGCAACACCGGGGAGCTGTTTTTT. It specifies CASSLVGRNTGELFF.

The chain employs TRBV7-7 and TRBJ2-2; possible D gene TRBD2, 5 bases. This CDR3 region has 13 residues. V lost 5 bases and J lost 7, with 11 bases in between. Germline V CDR1 and CDR2: SSHAT, FNYEAQ (reference sequence). The CDR3 sequence is CASSTGGSGELFF. CDR3 DNA: TGTGCCAGCAGCACCGGTGGGAGCGGGGAGCTGTTTTTT. Full variable domain (rest looked up from reference TRBV7-7 and TRBJ2-2): GAGVSQSPRYKVTKRGQDVTLRCDPISSHATLYWYQQALGQGPEFLTYFNYEAQPDKSGLPSDRFSAERPEGSISTLTIQRTEQRDSAMYRCASSTGGSGELFFGEGSRLTVL.

The V call is TRBV9, the J call TRBJ1-3; D call uncertain. The CDR3 sequence is 16 residues long. Trimming left V 0 bases short and J 0 bases short, with 10 bases between. From germline, CDR1 is SGDLS and CDR2 YYNGEE. The CDR3 bases are TGTGCCAGCAGCGTAGAAGGCCGGAGCTCTGGAAACACCATATATTTT. This encodes CASSVEGRSSGNTIYF.

The chain is built from TRBV29-1 and TRBJ2-4, with a possible D match to TRBD2 (5 bases). From germline, CDR1 is SQVTM and CDR2 ANQGSEA. V lost 7 bases and J lost 5, with 18 bases in between. The CDR3 is 14 residues long. CDR3 loop: CSGGSGLRQNIQYF. In DNA, the CDR3 is TGCAGCGGTGGTTCCGGACTGAGGCAAAACATTCAGTACTTC.

This clone was picked up a small number of times. The J gene is TRBJ1-2, the V gene TRBV7-9, with 8 bases identical to TRBD1. CDR1 SEHNR and CDR2 FQNEAQ come from the germline V gene (reference sequence). V gave up 3 bases and J gave up 6 bases; unmatched junction bases: 3. CDR3 size: 13 residues. The CDR3 DNA follows: TGTGCCAGCAGCTTGCAGGGGGCGGATGGCTACACCTTC. This encodes CASSLQGADGYTF. The full variable domain, in which reference TRBV7-9 and TRBJ1-2 provide the parts outside the CDR3, is DTGVSQNPRHKITKRGQNVTFRCDPISEHNRLYWYRQTLGQGPEFLTYFQNEAQLEKSRLLSDRFSAERPKGSFSTLEIQRTEQGDSAMYLCASSLQGADGYTFGSGTRLTVV.

The chain's CDR3 is CASGPSYNEQFF. In nucleotides, the CDR3 is TGTGCTAGTGGTCCTTCCTACAATGAGCAGTTCTTC. The V call is TRBV12-5, the J call TRBJ2-1; no clear D. Trimming shortened V by 5 bases and J by 1 base, and 3 bases separated the two germline ends. Germline CDR1 and CDR2: LGHNT and FRNRAP. This CDR3 spans 12 amino acids.

For this clone: The junction departs from germline at one end; a sequencing error may be responsible. CDR3 region: CASRSEATGWYPSSYKQYF. The CDR3 bases are TGCGCCAGCAGAAGTGAGGCGACAGGGTGGTATCCCTCCTCCTACAAGCAGTACTTC. The chain recombines TRBV5-1 with TRBJ2-7; TRBD1 matches at 7 bases. CDR1 and CDR2 (germline): SGHRS, YFSETQ. The CDR3 has 19 amino acids.